A single TCR beta chain is shown here with its context. Its antigen is currently unknown. Germline V gene sequence: CDR1 SGHNT, CDR2 YYREEE (reference sequence). V lost 3 bases and J lost 4, with 8 bases in between. The CDR3 extends over 13 amino acids. The data stem from a study of OX40 agonist ivuxolimab in advanced cancers. About the study: Partial responses were seen in three patients, one with hepatocellular carcinoma and two with cutaneous melanoma.

Study-wide points: The specificity for antigen of the expanded peripheral T cells was not determined.

TCRdb keeps only in-frame clones here, not all; method: immunoSEQ multiplex PCR. The table records tens of thousands of clones, approximately 85% of them present only once. The V and J genes are TRBV5-4 and TRBJ2-1; D might be TRBD1 (5 bases). The source of this sequence is an adult with an advanced solid tumor such as melanoma, head and neck, liver or kidney cancer. The sample in question was CD4+ or CD8+ T cells sorted from blood, obtained in a trial of the OX40 agonist ivuxolimab. DNA for the CDR3: TGTGCCAGCAGCTGGCAGGGATACAATGAGCAGTTCTTC. Its protein product is CASSWQGYNEQFF.